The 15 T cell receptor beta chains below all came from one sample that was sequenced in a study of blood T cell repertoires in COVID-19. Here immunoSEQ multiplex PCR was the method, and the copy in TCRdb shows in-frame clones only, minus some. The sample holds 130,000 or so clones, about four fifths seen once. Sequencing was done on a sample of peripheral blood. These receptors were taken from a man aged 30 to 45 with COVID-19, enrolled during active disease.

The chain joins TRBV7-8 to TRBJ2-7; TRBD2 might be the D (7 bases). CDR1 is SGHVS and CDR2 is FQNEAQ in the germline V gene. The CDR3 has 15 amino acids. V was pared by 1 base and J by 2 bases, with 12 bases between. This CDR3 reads CASSLGQGTTYEQYF. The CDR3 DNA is TGTGCCAGCAGCTTAGGGCAGGGGACTACCTACGAGCAGTACTTC. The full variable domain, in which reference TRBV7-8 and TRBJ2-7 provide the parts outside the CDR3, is GAGVSQSPRYKVAKRGQDVALRCDPISGHVSLFWYQQALGQGPEFLTYFQNEAQLDKSGLPSDRFFAERPEGSVSTLKIQRTQQEDSAVYLCASSLGQGTTYEQYFGPGTRLTVT.

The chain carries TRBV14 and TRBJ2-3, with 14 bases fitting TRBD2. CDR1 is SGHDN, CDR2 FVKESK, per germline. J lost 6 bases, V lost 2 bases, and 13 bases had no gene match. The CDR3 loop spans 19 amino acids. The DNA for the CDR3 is TGTGCCAGCAGCCAAACCCCCGGGACTAGCGGGAGTAAGGGGGATACGCAGTATTTT. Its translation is CASSQTPGTSGSKGDTQYF.

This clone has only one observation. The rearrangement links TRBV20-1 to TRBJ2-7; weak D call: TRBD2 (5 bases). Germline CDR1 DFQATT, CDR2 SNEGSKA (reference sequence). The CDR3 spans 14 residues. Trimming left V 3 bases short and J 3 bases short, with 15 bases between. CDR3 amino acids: CSASLTGLGYEQYF. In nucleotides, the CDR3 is TGCAGTGCTAGTCTAACGGGATTGGGCTACGAGCAGTACTTC.

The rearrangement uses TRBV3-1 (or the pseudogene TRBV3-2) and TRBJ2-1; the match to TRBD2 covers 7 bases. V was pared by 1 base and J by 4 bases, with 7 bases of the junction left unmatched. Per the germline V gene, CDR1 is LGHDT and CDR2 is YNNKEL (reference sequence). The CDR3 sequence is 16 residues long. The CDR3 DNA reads TGTGCCAGCAGCCAAGGGGGGGGGAGTACGTACAATGAGCAGTTCTTC. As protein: CASSQGGGSTYNEQFF.

The DNA for the CDR3 is TGTGCCAGCAGCCGGACTAGTCGCCACGAGCAGTACTTC. Amino acid sequence: CASSRTSRHEQYF. This chain connects TRBV12-3 or TRBV12-4 to TRBJ2-7; 7 bases map to TRBD2. J gave up 5 bases and V 6 bases, and 7 bases lay outside the gene matches. The CDR3 has 13 amino acids.

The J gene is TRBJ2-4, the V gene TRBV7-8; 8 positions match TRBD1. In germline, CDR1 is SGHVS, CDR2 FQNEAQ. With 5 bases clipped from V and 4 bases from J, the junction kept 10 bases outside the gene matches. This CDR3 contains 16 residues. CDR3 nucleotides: TGTGCCAGCAGCCCCCCACGGACAGGGCGGAAAAACATTCAGTACTTC. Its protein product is CASSPPRTGRKNIQYF.

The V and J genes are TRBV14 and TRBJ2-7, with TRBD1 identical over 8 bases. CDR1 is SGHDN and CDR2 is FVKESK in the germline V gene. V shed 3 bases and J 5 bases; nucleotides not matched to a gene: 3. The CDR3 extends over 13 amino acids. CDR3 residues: CASSQDRVHEQYF. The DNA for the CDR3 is TGTGCCAGCAGCCAGGACAGGGTCCACGAGCAGTACTTC.

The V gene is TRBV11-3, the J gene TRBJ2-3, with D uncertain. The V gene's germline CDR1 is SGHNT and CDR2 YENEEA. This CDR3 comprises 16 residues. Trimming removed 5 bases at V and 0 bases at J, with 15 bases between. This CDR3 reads CASSPTYSESTDTQYF. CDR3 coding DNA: TGTGCCAGCAGCCCAACCTACTCGGAGAGCACAGATACGCAGTATTTT.

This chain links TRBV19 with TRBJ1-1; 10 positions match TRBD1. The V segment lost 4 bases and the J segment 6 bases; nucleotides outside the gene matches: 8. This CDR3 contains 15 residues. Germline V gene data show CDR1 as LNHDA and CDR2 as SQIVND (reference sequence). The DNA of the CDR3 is TGTGCCAGTAGTACCCCTTGGGACAGGGGAGCTGAAGCTTTCTTT. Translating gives CASSTPWDRGAEAFF.

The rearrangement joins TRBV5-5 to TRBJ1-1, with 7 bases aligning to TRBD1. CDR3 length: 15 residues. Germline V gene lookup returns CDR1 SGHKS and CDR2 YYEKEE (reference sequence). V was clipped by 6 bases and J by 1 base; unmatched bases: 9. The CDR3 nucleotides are TGTGCCAGCACCTCGCGGACAGGCGCGAACACTGAAGCTTTCTTT. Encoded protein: CASTSRTGANTEAFF.

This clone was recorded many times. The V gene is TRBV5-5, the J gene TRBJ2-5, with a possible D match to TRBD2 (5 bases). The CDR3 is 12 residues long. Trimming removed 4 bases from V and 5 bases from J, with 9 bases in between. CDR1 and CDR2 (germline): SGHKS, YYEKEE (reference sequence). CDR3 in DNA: TGTGCCAGCAGCCCCAAGCGGGAGACCCAGTACTTC. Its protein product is CASSPKRETQYF.

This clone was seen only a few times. This chain's CDR3 is CASSLTLSIYGYTF. The DNA of the CDR3 is TGTGCCAGCAGCTTGACTTTGAGTATCTATGGCTACACCTTC. The rearrangement uses TRBV7-2 and TRBJ1-2; no clear D gene. CDR3 length equals 14 residues. Germline-derived CDR1 and CDR2 are SGHTA and FQGNSA. Trimming removed 3 bases at V and 4 bases at J, with 12 bases between. The full variable domain, in which reference TRBV7-2 and TRBJ1-2 provide the parts outside the CDR3, is GAGVSQSPSNKVTEKGKDVELRCDPISGHTALYWYRQSLGQGLEFLIYFQGNSAPDKSGLPSDRFSAERTGGSVSTLTIQRTQQEDSAVYLCASSLTLSIYGYTFGSGTRLTVV.

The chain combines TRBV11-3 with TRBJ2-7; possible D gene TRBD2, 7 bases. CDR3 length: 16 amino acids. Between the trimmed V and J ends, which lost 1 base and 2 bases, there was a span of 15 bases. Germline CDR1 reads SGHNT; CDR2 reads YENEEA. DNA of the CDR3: TGTGCCAGCAGCTTAGGGAAGGGCGGGGGCCCCTACGAGCAGTACTTC. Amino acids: CASSLGKGGGPYEQYF. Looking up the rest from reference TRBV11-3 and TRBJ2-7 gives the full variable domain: EAGVVQSPRYKIIEKKQPVAFWCNPISGHNTLYWYLQNLGQGPELLIRYENEEAVDDSQLPKDRFSAERLKGVDSTLKIQPAELGDSAVYLCASSLGKGGGPYEQYFGPGTRLTVT.

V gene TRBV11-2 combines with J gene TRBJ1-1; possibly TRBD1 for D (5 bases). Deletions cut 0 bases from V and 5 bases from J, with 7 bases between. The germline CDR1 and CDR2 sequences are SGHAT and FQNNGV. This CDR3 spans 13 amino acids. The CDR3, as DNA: TGTGCCAGCAGCTTAGATCGGGGGACTGAAGCTTTCTTT. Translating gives CASSLDRGTEAFF.

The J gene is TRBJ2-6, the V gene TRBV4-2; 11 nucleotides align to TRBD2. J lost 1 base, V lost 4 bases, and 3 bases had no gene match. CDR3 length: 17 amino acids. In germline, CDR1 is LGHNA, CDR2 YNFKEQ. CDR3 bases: TGTGCCAGCAGCCGTAGCGGGAGGGAGTCTGGGGCCAACGTCCTGACTTTC. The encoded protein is CASSRSGRESGANVLTF.